This TCR beta chain was documented in a study of blood T cells in healthy people across ages. V lost 5 bases and J lost 3; bases outside the gene matches: 4. Germline loops: CDR1 MNHNY, CDR2 SVGAGI (reference sequence). This CDR3 has 13 amino acids. Together with a sample-barcoded 5' primer, a J-beta primer mix was included in a second PCR lasting about 6 to 11 cycles. From the 5' RACE reads, TCRdb called clonotypes with MiXCR, one entry per CDR3 protein. Among 650,000 to 1,000,000 distinct CDR3 sequences, around 34% were seen once, and the ten largest hold 10% to 15%. The sequence was obtained from a man between 18 and 35 years old in good health. Specimen: blood. V and J are TRBV6-6 and TRBJ2-7; 7 bases agree with TRBD1. The CDR3 sequence: CASSAGQVYEQYF. The DNA for the CDR3 is TGTGCCAGCAGTGCAGGACAGGTCTACGAGCAGTACTTC.